The rows below give T cell receptor beta chains drawn from one sample of a study of early stage breast cancer tumors. This table comes from immunoSEQ multiplex PCR, and its TCRdb copy is limited to in-frame clones, with some not included. In the table there are about 41,000 clones, 70% to 80% of which are singletons. The specimen sequenced was blood. These receptors were collected from a person aged 50 to 59 with breast cancer. Each CDR3 is given with its conserved first and last residue. A D gene is named only where the DNA matches it firmly. Clone size is stated in some rows and not others, as once, few, many or a class when expanded.

once | TRBJ1-2 | TRBD1 | TRBV4-2 | TGTGCCAGCAGCCAGGCAACCGGGACAGTTGTTAACTATGGCTACACCTTC | CASSQATGTVVNYGYTF
. | TRBJ2-1 | TRBD2 | TRBV7-3 | TGTGCCAGCAGCTTAATGGGACTAGCCAATGAGCAGTTCTTC | CASSLMGLANEQFF
. | TRBJ2-3 | TRBD1 | TRBV7-6 | TGTGCCAGCAGCTCACGGACAGGGATGGGAGCAGGGGATACGCAGTATTTT | CASSSRTGMGAGDTQYF
. | TRBJ2-7 | TRBD2 | TRBV2 | TGTGCCAGCAGTGTAGGGAGGGCCGCTTACGAGCAGTACTTC | CASSVGRAAYEQYF
few | TRBJ2-1 | . | TRBV2 | TGTGCCAGCGGAGGGACGGGCAAATACAATGAGCAGTTCTTC | CASGGTGKYNEQFF
once | TRBJ2-7 | . | TRBV18 | TGTGCCAGCTCTCCCGACGAGGGTGAGCAGTACTTC | CASSPDEGEQYF
few | TRBJ1-1 | . | TRBV7-9 | TGTGCCAGCAGCCTCGAGGCCGGGGTCACTGAAGCTTTCTTT | CASSLEAGVTEAFF
. | TRBJ1-5 | . | TRBV6-6 | TGTGCCAGCAGTTACTCAACACAGCCCAATCAGCCCCAGCATTTT | CASSYSTQPNQPQHF
. | TRBJ2-1 | . | TRBV27 | TGTGCCAGCAGTTTAGGGCAGTCCCCCTACAATGAGCAGTTCTTC | CASSLGQSPYNEQFF
. | TRBJ2-1 | . | TRBV7-7 | TGTGCTAGCAGCTCAGGCCCTCTCGCGGAGCAGTTCTTC | CASSSGPLAEQFF
. | TRBJ2-7 | . | TRBV5-1 | TGCGCCAGCAGCCTGGGGCTGGGGAGGTCCTACGAGCAGTACTTC | CASSLGLGRSYEQYF
. | TRBJ1-4 | . | TRBV14 | TGTGCCAGCAGCCAAGAGAGCGCAGGGAGGGCTAATGAAAAACTGTTTTTT | CASSQESAGRANEKLFF
. | TRBJ2-1 | TRBD2 | TRBV7-3 | TGTGCCAGCAGCTTGACAGCGGGAGGCCCCAATGAGCAGTTCTTC | CASSLTAGGPNEQFF
. | TRBJ2-2 | TRBD1 | TRBV11-1 | TGTGCCAGCAGCCAGGGGACAGGGGGTTTCGGGGAGCTGTTTTTT | CASSQGTGGFGELFF
. | TRBJ2-7 | . | TRBV2 | TGTGCCAGCGGACCGGGACTGGGCTCCTACGAGCAGTACTTC | CASGPGLGSYEQYF
. | TRBJ2-3 | . | TRBV6-4 | TGTGCCAGCAGTGCCTATGGGGGGACGACAGATACGCAGTATTTT | CASSAYGGTTDTQYF
. | TRBJ2-1 | . | TRBV5-1 | TGCGCCAGCAGCTTGACGAATCCTAGCTTGGAGGCCCAGTTCTTC | CASSLTNPSLEAQFF
. | TRBJ1-2 | . | TRBV4-2 | TGTGCCAGCAGCCAAGCTCCCGACAGATTCTATGGCTACACCTTC | CASSQAPDRFYGYTF
once | TRBJ1-5 | . | TRBV4-1 | TGCGCCAGCAGCCAAGCAGGGCAAAATAGCAATCAGCCCCAGCATTTT | CASSQAGQNSNQPQHF
. | TRBJ2-1 | TRBD2 | TRBV13 | TGTGCCAGCAGCCTCAAAAATAGCGGGAGTATGGGTGAGCAGTTCTTC | CASSLKNSGSMGEQFF
. | TRBJ2-5 | . | TRBV18 | TGTGCCAGCTGTGTAGGGGTCCAAGAGACCCAGTACTTC | CASCVGVQETQYF
. | TRBJ1-1 | . | TRBV7-2 | TGTGCCAGCAGACTTGGGGGCCCACGTTCTGAAGCTTTCTTT | CASRLGGPRSEAFF
. | TRBJ1-5 | TRBD1 | TRBV19 | TGTGCCAGTAGTGGACAGGGGGCAAATAGCAATCAGCCCCAGCATTTT | CASSGQGANSNQPQHF
. | TRBJ2-3 | TRBD2 | TRBV10-3 | TGTGCCATCAGTGGACTAGCGGGTATGAGCACAGATACGCAGTATTTT | CAISGLAGMSTDTQYF
. | TRBJ2-1 | . | TRBV6-5 | TGTGCCAGCAGGGGAGGCGAACGGAATGAGCAGTTCTTC | CASRGGERNEQFF
. | TRBJ1-2 | . | TRBV30 | TGTGCCTGGAGTCCACAGGACTATGGCTACACCTTC | CAWSPQDYGYTF
. | TRBJ2-3 | TRBD2 | TRBV29-1 | TGCAGCGTCTGGACTAGAATCACAGATACGCAGTATTTT | CSVWTRITDTQYF
. | TRBJ2-5 | TRBD2 | TRBV5-1 | TGCGCCAGCAGCATAGGGACTAGCGGGGGGGAGACCCAGTACTTC | CASSIGTSGGETQYF
. | TRBJ2-3 | . | TRBV7-2 | TGTGCCAGCAGCTTAGCCTACAGGTACACAGATACGCAGTATTTT | CASSLAYRYTDTQYF
. | TRBJ2-5 | . | TRBV7-2 | TGTGCCAGCAGCCCTGGGTCCCTAAGGGAGGAGACCCAGTACTTC | CASSPGSLREETQYF
. | TRBJ2-1 | . | TRBV20-1 | TGCAGTGCTAGAGCCAACAATGAGCAGTTCTTC | CSARANNEQFF
. | TRBJ2-7 | . | TRBV20-1 | TGCAGTGCTCAGGGGGGTTACGAGCAGTACTTC | CSAQGGYEQYF
few | TRBJ2-7 | . | TRBV6-6 | TGTGCCAGCAGGGGAGAGGGCGAGCAGTACTTC | CASRGEGEQYF
. | TRBJ1-1 | . | TRBV2 | TGTGCCAGCAGTGAAGCCAGGGGCGTTGGGGCTGAAGCTTTCTTT | CASSEARGVGAEAFF
few | TRBJ2-1 | TRBD1 | TRBV2 | TGTGCCAGCATTCTGGACAGGGAAGGCTACAATGAGCAGTTCTTC | CASILDREGYNEQFF
. | TRBJ2-1 | TRBD2 | TRBV5-8 | TGTGCCAGCACCCAATTGGAGACTAGCGACATTGGGGATGAGCAGTTCTTC | CASTQLETSDIGDEQFF
. | TRBJ1-6 | . | TRBV30 | TGTGCCTGCAAGGGGGAATATAATTCACCCCTCCACTTT | CACKGEYNSPLHF
. | TRBJ1-1 | TRBD1 | TRBV14 | TGTGCCAGCAGAAAAGGCAGGGGGATGAACACTGAAGCTTTCTTT | CASRKGRGMNTEAFF
few | TRBJ2-1 | TRBD2 | TRBV15 | TGTGCCACCAGCAGTGCAACTAGCGGGGGGGCAAATGAGCAGTTCTTC | CATSSATSGGANEQFF
. | TRBJ2-3 | TRBD2 | TRBV5-1 | TGCGCCAGCAGCTTATTTGTAGCGGGAGATACGCAGTATTTT | CASSLFVAGDTQYF
. | TRBJ2-7 | TRBD1 | TRBV15 | TGTGCCACCAGCAGATGGACAGGGGGCGCGTCCTACGAGCAGTACTTC | CATSRWTGGASYEQYF